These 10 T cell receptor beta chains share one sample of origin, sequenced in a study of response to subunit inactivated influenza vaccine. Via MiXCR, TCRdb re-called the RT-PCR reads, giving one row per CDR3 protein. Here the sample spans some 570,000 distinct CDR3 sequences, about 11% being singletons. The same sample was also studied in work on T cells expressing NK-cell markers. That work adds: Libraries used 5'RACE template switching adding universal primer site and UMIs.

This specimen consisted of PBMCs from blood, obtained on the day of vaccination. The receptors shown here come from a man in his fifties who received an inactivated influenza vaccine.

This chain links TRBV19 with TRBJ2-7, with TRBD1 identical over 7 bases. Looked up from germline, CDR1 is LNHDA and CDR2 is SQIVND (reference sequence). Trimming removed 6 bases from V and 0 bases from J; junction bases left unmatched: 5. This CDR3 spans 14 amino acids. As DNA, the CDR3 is TGTGCCAGTAGCGGACAGGAAAGCTCCTACGAGCAGTACTTC. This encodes CASSGQESSYEQYF.

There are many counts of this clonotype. CDR3 nucleotide sequence: TGTGCCAGCAGCCAGCTGGTTGACAGGTCCCCTCCCCTCATCTTTAGCAATCAGCCCCAGCATTTT. As protein: CASSQLVDRSPPLIFSNQPQHF. The rearrangement links TRBV3-2 to TRBJ1-5. TRBV3-2 is classified as a pseudogene. The CDR3 runs to 22 residues.

The CDR3 here is CSARISGTSVRETQYF. The CDR3 nucleotides are TGCAGTGCTAGGATATCCGGGACTAGCGTGAGGGAGACCCAGTACTTC. The V call is TRBV20-1, the J call TRBJ2-5, with 10 bases lining up with TRBD2. The germline V gene has CDR1 DFQATT and CDR2 SNEGSKA (reference sequence). This CDR3 has 16 residues. With 3 bases clipped from V and 5 bases from J, the junction kept 12 bases outside the gene matches.

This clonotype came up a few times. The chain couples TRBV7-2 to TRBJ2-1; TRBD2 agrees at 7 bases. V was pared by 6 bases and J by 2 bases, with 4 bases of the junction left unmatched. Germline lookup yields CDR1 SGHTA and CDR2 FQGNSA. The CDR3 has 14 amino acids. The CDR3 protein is CASRLGGAYNEQFF. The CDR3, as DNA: TGTGCCAGCAGGTTGGGGGGGGCCTACAATGAGCAGTTCTTC. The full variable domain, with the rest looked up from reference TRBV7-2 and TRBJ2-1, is GAGVSQSPSNKVTEKGKDVELRCDPISGHTALYWYRQSLGQGLEFLIYFQGNSAPDKSGLPSDRFSAERTGGSVSTLTIQRTQQEDSAVYLCASRLGGAYNEQFFGPGTRLTVL.

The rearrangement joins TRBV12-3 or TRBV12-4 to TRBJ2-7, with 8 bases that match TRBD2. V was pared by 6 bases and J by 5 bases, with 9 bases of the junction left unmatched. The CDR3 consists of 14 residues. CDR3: CASSVGGRSHEQYF. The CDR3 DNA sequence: TGTGCCAGCAGCGTAGGCGGGAGGTCCCACGAGCAGTACTTC.

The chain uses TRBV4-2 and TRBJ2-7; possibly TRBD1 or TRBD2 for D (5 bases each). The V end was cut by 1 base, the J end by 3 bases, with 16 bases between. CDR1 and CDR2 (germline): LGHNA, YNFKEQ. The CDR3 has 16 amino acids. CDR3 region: CASSQGRVGPVYEQYF. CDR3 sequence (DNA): TGTGCCAGCAGCCAAGGTAGGGTGGGACCCGTCTACGAGCAGTACTTC.

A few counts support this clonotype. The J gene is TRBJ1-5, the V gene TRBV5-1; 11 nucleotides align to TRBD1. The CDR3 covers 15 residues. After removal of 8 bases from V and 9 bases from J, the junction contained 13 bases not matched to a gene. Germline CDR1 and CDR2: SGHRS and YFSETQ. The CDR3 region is CARPRSGQGGRPQHF. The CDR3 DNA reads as TGCGCCAGACCTCGATCGGGACAGGGGGGCCGGCCCCAGCATTTT.

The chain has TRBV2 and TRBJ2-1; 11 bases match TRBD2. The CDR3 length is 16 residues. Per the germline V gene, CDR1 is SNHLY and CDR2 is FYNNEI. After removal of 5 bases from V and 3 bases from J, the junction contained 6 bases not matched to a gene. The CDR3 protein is CASSWTSGRNYNEQFF. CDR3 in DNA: TGTGCCAGCAGTTGGACTAGCGGGCGGAACTACAATGAGCAGTTCTTC.

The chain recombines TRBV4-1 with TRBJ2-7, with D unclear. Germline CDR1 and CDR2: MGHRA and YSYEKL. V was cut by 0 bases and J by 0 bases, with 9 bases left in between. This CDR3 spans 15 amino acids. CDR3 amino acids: CASSQDPLSSYEQYF. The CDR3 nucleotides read TGCGCCAGCAGCCAAGATCCCTTGAGCTCCTACGAGCAGTACTTC.

CDR3 sequence: CASSLEARGNYEQYF. Here the CDR3 DNA reads TGTGCCAGCAGCTTAGAGGCGCGGGGCAACTACGAGCAGTACTTC. The J gene is TRBJ2-7, the V gene TRBV7-2, with D perhaps matching TRBD2 (6 bases). This CDR3 is 15 amino acids long. Trimming removed 1 base at V and 3 bases at J, with 13 bases between. Per the germline V gene, CDR1 is SGHTA and CDR2 is FQGNSA.